These 9 T cell receptor beta chains originate from one sample sequenced in a study of blood T cell repertoires in COVID-19. Some clones are missing from TCRdb's copy, which holds only in-frame ones; the method was immunoSEQ multiplex PCR. The profile shows roughly 78,000 clones, approximately 89% of them singletons. Material: peripheral blood. The receptors here all came from a woman aged 60 to 75 with acute or convalescent COVID-19.

V usage is TRBV19 and J usage is TRBJ1-5, with 12 bases aligning to TRBD1. In germline, CDR1 is LNHDA, CDR2 SQIVND (reference sequence). CDR3 length: 15 residues. V trimming: 1 base; J trimming: 6 bases; junction bases outside the gene matches: 1. CDR3 in amino acids: CASSIGDRGLQPQHF. For the CDR3, the DNA is TGTGCCAGTAGTATAGGGGACAGGGGGCTTCAGCCCCAGCATTTT.

The count of this clone is one. The V gene is TRBV28, the J gene TRBJ2-2, with a tentative D call TRBD2 (5 bases). Trimming took 7 bases from V and 3 from J, leaving 9 bases between them. This CDR3 spans 13 amino acids. Germline V gene sequence: CDR1 MDHEN, CDR2 SYDVKM. The CDR3 loop is CASTGSYTGELFF. Here the CDR3 DNA reads TGTGCCAGCACGGGGAGCTACACCGGGGAGCTGTTTTTT.

The chain employs TRBV5-4 and TRBJ2-7; unclear D gene. Looked up from germline, CDR1 is SGHNT and CDR2 is YYREEE (reference sequence). Trimming pared 1 base from V and 6 bases from J, leaving 14 bases between. The CDR3 runs to 14 residues. This CDR3 reads CASSLYVASSEQYF. DNA of the CDR3: TGTGCCAGCAGCTTGTACGTAGCCTCAAGCGAGCAGTACTTC.

The chain recombines TRBV7-8 with TRBJ2-7; 9 bases align to TRBD1. The CDR3 covers 16 residues. Germline CDR1 is SGHVS and CDR2 is FQNEAQ. With 5 bases clipped from V and 5 bases from J, the junction kept 13 bases outside the gene matches. The CDR3 DNA sequence: TGTGCCAGCAGCCGAGGACCACAGGGGGCCCGGGACGAGCAGTACTTC. As protein: CASSRGPQGARDEQYF.

The chain has TRBV5-1 and TRBJ1-1, with a weak D call TRBD1 (5 bases). The germline CDR1 and CDR2 sequences are SGHRS and YFSETQ. This CDR3 contains 16 residues. V lost 3 bases, J lost 1 base, and 16 bases lay in between. The CDR3 DNA is TGCGCCAGCAGCTCCGGGGGAGACAACTGGAACACTGAAGCTTTCTTT. Translation: CASSSGGDNWNTEAFF.

This sequence joins TRBV28 and TRBJ2-4; 8 bases line up with TRBD1. CDR3 size: 16 residues. Germline values: CDR1 MDHEN, CDR2 SYDVKM. With V trimmed by 7 bases and J by 7 bases, 15 bases remained unmatched. The CDR3 protein is CASTFGQGGVANIQYF. The CDR3 nucleotides are TGTGCCAGCACTTTCGGACAGGGAGGAGTTGCGAACATTCAGTACTTC.

The rearrangement joins TRBV10-3 to TRBJ1-5; the match to TRBD1 covers 9 bases. Germline CDR1 ENHRY, CDR2 SYGVKD. This CDR3 is 15 amino acids long. V trimming: 0 bases; J trimming: 7 bases; junction bases outside the gene matches: 4. The DNA of the CDR3 is TGTGCCATCAGTGAGTCAGGGACAGGGATCCAGCCCCAGCATTTT. Its protein is CAISESGTGIQPQHF.

The gene calls are TRBV6-2 or TRBV6-3 and TRBJ1-2, with 7 nucleotides matching TRBD1. The V gene end was trimmed by 5 bases and the J gene end by 2 bases; junction bases not matched to a gene: 11. The CDR3 has 16 amino acids. Germline CDR1 is MNHEY and CDR2 is SVGEGT. DNA of the CDR3: TGTGCCAGCAGTAAACCCTCGGGACAGCCGAACTATGGCTACACCTTC. Amino acid sequence: CASSKPSGQPNYGYTF.

J is TRBJ2-2 and V is TRBV9; D not resolved. The length of the CDR3 is 13 residues. CDR1 and CDR2 (germline): SGDLS, YYNGEE. V dropped 3 bases and J dropped 6 bases, with 9 bases sitting between them. The CDR3 protein is CASSARHAGELFF. The CDR3 region has the DNA TGTGCCAGCAGCGCCAGACATGCCGGGGAGCTGTTTTTT.